The 30 T cell receptor beta chains presented below share a single source sample, sequenced in a study of T cell clusters in autoimmune cytopenias. Each sample's input was 250 ng genomic DNA, roughly 38,000 genome equivalents. Multiplex touch-down PCR amplified TRB using TRB-A and TRB-B pools in one tube. TCRdb reprocessed the multiplex PCR reads and reports one entry per CDR3 protein, with no DNA. This table holds about 8,100 distinct CDR3 sequences. Material: peripheral blood. The receptors were gathered from a human donor with an autoimmune cytopenia or autoimmune hepatitis (not recorded which).

By frequency, this clonotype registers medium-sized (0.01 to 0.1%). This sequence joins TRBV6-5 and TRBJ2-1; TCRdb outputs TRBD2, but without DNA this stays unchecked. Germline-derived CDR1 and CDR2 are MNHEY and SVGAGI. This CDR3 is built from 19 residues. The CDR3 is CASSSASPNLAGGYNEQFF.

This clonotype is deemed medium-sized by its frequency. This sequence joins TRBV6-6 and TRBJ1-1; as DNA is missing, the TRBD1 call by TCRdb cannot be tested. This CDR3 region has 11 residues. Germline lookup yields CDR1 MNHNY and CDR2 SVGAGI (reference sequence). The CDR3 loop reads CASPGGTEAFF.

This chain uses TRBV20-1 with TRBJ2-3; TCRdb returns TRBD1, unconfirmable since there is no DNA. The length of the CDR3 is 11 residues. Germline assignment: CDR1 DFQATT and CDR2 SNEGSKA (reference sequence). CDR3 residues: CSAVRGDTQYF.

The chain recombines TRBV7-9 with TRBJ1-2; TCRdb calls TRBD1, which cannot be checked without DNA. Germline CDR1 is SEHNR and CDR2 is FQNEAQ (reference sequence). CDR3 length equals 15 residues. The CDR3 is CASSLVNRANYGYTF. Full variable domain (outside the CDR3, taken from reference TRBV7-9 and TRBJ1-2): DTGVSQNPRHKITKRGQNVTFRCDPISEHNRLYWYRQTLGQGPEFLTYFQNEAQLEKSRLLSDRFSAERPKGSFSTLEIQRTEQGDSAMYLCASSLVNRANYGYTFGSGTRLTVV.

The chain uses TRBV6-5 and TRBJ1-5; the D call of TRBD1 rests on TCRdb alone, since no DNA is present to check it. Per germline, CDR1 MNHEY and CDR2 SVGAGI. This CDR3 region has 17 residues. The CDR3 region is CASSPLLGRYSNQPQHF.

The chain carries TRBV7-9 and TRBJ2-5; there is no DNA to check the TCRdb D call of TRBD2. CDR3 size: 15 residues. Per germline, CDR1 SEHNR and CDR2 FQNEAQ (reference sequence). CDR3 region: CASSLPRDSWRTQYF.

This chain links TRBV18 with TRBJ2-7; no DNA is available, so the TRBD2 call from TCRdb remains unchecked. The CDR3 has 13 residues. From germline, CDR1 is KGHSH and CDR2 LQKENI. This CDR3 reads CASSSGLTYEQYF.

V and J are TRBV6-6 and TRBJ1-3; TCRdb gives TRBD1 as the D gene, but with no DNA this cannot be confirmed. The germline V gene encodes CDR1 MNHNY and CDR2 SVGAGI (reference sequence). CDR3 length: 17 amino acids. The CDR3 loop is CASSYSRRRDSGNTIYF.

The chain is built from TRBV20-1 and TRBJ1-6. The CDR3 covers 17 residues. CDR1 is DFQATT, CDR2 SNEGSKA, per germline (reference sequence). The CDR3: CSARDFGLSSYNSPLHF.

This clonotype counts as medium-sized by frequency. The V gene is TRBV15, the J gene TRBJ2-7. The CDR3 length is 16 residues. Per germline, CDR1 LNHNV and CDR2 YYDKDF (reference sequence). The CDR3 is CATSRDWVSNLDEQYF.

The chain couples TRBV12-3 or TRBV12-4 to TRBJ2-1; no DNA is available, so the TRBD1 call from TCRdb remains unchecked. The CDR3 is 14 residues long. The CDR3 sequence is CASRPTTGGNEQFF.

The chain recombines TRBV6-6 with TRBJ2-3; TCRdb outputs TRBD1, but without DNA this stays unchecked. Germline V CDR1 and CDR2: MNHNY, SVGAGI (reference sequence). The CDR3 has 15 amino acids. This CDR3 is CASSYGLQGPDTQYF.

The V call is TRBV12-3 or TRBV12-4, the J call TRBJ1-2; TCRdb outputs TRBD1, but without DNA this stays unchecked. The CDR3 extends over 12 amino acids. The CDR3 loop is CASRGTTYGYTF.

V is TRBV5-4 and J is TRBJ2-7; TCRdb picks TRBD2, but there is no DNA to check that call. CDR3 size: 15 residues. From germline, CDR1 is SGHNT and CDR2 YYREEE (reference sequence). CDR3 protein: CASSWRDGRTYEQYF.

The chain combines TRBV27 with TRBJ1-4; the TCRdb call, TRBD1, lacks DNA for checking. CDR3 length equals 17 residues. Germline CDR1 MNHEY, CDR2 SMNVEV (reference sequence). The CDR3 sequence is CASSLYGPGQGTEKLFF.

This clonotype is classed as medium-sized (0.01 to 0.1%) by frequency. The chain links TRBV6-2 or TRBV6-3 to TRBJ1-2; TCRdb returns TRBD1, unconfirmable since there is no DNA. The CDR3 has 15 residues. Germline assignment: CDR1 MNHEY and CDR2 SVGEGT. The CDR3 loop reads CASRPGQGNNYGYTF.

This clonotype is medium-sized by frequency. The chain links TRBV30 to TRBJ2-3. The germline CDR1 and CDR2 sequences are GTSNPN and SVGIG (reference sequence). CDR3 length: 16 residues. CDR3 region: CAWSVRFNSPTDTQYF. Filled out from reference TRBV30 and TRBJ2-3, the complete variable domain reads SQTIHQWPATLVQPVGSPLSLECTVEGTSNPNLYWYRQAAGRGLQLLFYSVGIGQISSEVPQNLSASRPQDRQFILSSKKLLLSDSGFYLCAWSVRFNSPTDTQYFGPGTRLTVL.

This clonotype shows up as medium-sized by frequency. The rearrangement links TRBV30 to TRBJ1-5; TCRdb returns TRBD1, unconfirmable since there is no DNA. Germline loops: CDR1 GTSNPN, CDR2 SVGIG (reference sequence). The CDR3 totals 14 residues. CDR3 in amino acids: CAWSSGRDNQPQHF.

V usage is TRBV7-6 and J usage is TRBJ1-6; TCRdb's assignment of TRBD1 cannot be checked, as there is no DNA. Per germline, CDR1 SGHVS and CDR2 FNYEAQ. There are 21 residues in the CDR3. This chain's CDR3 is CASSLVLGGDPRRSYNSPLHF. The entire variable domain, with the rest obtained from reference TRBV7-6 and TRBJ1-6, is as follows: GAGVSQSPRYKVTKRGQDVALRCDPISGHVSLYWYRQALGQGPEFLTYFNYEAQQDKSGLPNDRFSAERPEGSISTLTIQRTEQRDSAMYRCASSLVLGGDPRRSYNSPLHFGNGTRLTVT.

The gene calls are TRBV6-5 and TRBJ1-2; TCRdb's D gene call, TRBD1, goes unchecked for lack of DNA. The CDR3 runs 17 residues. Per the germline V gene, CDR1 is MNHEY and CDR2 is SVGAGI. CDR3 sequence: CASSSGLGGGRGYGYTF.

This clonotype is deemed medium-sized by its frequency. This chain links TRBV29-1 with TRBJ2-3; TCRdb reports TRBD2, a call that lacks DNA to check it against. Germline assignment: CDR1 SQVTM and CDR2 ANQGSEA. This CDR3 has 15 amino acids. CDR3 loop: CSVEEGLAGGDTQYF.

The V gene is TRBV13, the J gene TRBJ1-1; with no DNA, the TCRdb D assignment of TRBD1 cannot be verified. From germline, CDR1 is PRHDT and CDR2 FYEKMQ (reference sequence). The CDR3 contains 15 residues. The CDR3 region is CASSLRQTQNTEAFF.

The rearrangement joins TRBV20-1 to TRBJ1-2; TCRdb gives TRBD1 as the D gene, but with no DNA this cannot be confirmed. From germline, CDR1 is DFQATT and CDR2 SNEGSKA (reference sequence). The CDR3 totals 13 residues. The CDR3 here is CSASDQGVRGYTF.

This chain uses TRBV18 with TRBJ1-3. Germline V lookup: CDR1 KGHSH, CDR2 LQKENI. The CDR3 runs 14 residues. Here the CDR3 reads CASSRDSRGNTIYF.

V is TRBV6-5 and J is TRBJ1-1; the TCRdb call, TRBD1, lacks DNA for checking. Germline V lookup: CDR1 MNHEY, CDR2 SVGAGI. CDR3 length: 14 amino acids. The CDR3 is CASSLSGVYTEAFF.

Judged by frequency, this clonotype is medium-sized. The chain employs TRBV6-5 and TRBJ1-2. CDR1 is MNHEY and CDR2 is SVGAGI in the germline V gene. This CDR3 comprises 15 residues. CDR3 sequence reads: CASSYLGRSNYGYTF.

V gene TRBV20-1 combines with J gene TRBJ2-2; checking the TCRdb D call of TRBD2 is not possible without DNA. The CDR3 loop spans 14 amino acids. CDR1 is DFQATT and CDR2 is SNEGSKA in the germline V gene (reference sequence). CDR3 loop: CSARVVGTTGELFF.

This sequence joins TRBV12-3 or TRBV12-4 and TRBJ2-1; no DNA is available, so the TRBD2 call from TCRdb remains unchecked. The CDR3 contains 18 residues. The CDR3: CASSLMQSIAGGTNEQFF.

This clonotype is identified as medium-sized from frequency. This chain joins TRBV6-5 and TRBJ2-1; TCRdb indicates TRBD1, and absent DNA this call remains unverified. The CDR3 has 13 amino acids. The germline gives CDR1 MNHEY, CDR2 SVGAGI. CDR3 amino acids: CASSQDWDNEQFF.

V is TRBV14 and J is TRBJ2-7; TCRdb designates TRBD1, a call that cannot be tested without DNA. The CDR3 sequence is 13 residues long. Germline V gene data show CDR1 as SGHDN and CDR2 as FVKESK. CDR3: CASSPPGEYEQYF.